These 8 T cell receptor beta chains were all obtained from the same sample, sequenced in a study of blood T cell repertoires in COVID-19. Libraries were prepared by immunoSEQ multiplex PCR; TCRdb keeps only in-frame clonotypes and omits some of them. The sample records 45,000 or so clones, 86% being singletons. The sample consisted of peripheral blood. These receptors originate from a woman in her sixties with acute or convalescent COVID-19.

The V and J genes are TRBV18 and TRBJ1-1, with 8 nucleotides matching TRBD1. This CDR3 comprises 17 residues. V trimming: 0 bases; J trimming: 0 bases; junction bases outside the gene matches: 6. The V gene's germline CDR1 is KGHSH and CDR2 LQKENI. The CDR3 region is CASSPPGRGPMNTEAFF. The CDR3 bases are TGTGCCAGCTCACCACCTGGCAGGGGGCCCATGAACACTGAAGCTTTCTTT.

The CDR3 reads CSVGWTGGYEQYF. The CDR3, as DNA: TGCAGCGTTGGGTGGACAGGGGGATACGAGCAGTACTTC. The rearrangement uses TRBV29-1 and TRBJ2-7, with 10 bases that match TRBD1. The CDR3 totals 13 residues. Losses at the gene ends were 4 bases for V and 4 bases for J; bases not matched to a gene: 4. From germline, CDR1 is SQVTM and CDR2 ANQGSEA.

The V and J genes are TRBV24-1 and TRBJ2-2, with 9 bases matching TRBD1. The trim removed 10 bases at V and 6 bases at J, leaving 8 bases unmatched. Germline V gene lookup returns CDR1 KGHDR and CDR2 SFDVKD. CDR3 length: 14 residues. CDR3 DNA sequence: TGTGCCACGAGGGGACAGGGATTGGCCGGGGAGCTGTTTTTT. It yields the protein CATRGQGLAGELFF.

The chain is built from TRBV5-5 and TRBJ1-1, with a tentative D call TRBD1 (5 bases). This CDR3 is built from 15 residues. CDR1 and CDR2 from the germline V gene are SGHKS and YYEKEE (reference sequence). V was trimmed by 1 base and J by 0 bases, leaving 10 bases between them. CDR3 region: CASSLTDKLNTEAFF. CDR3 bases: TGTGCCAGCAGCTTGACGGACAAGCTGAACACTGAAGCTTTCTTT.

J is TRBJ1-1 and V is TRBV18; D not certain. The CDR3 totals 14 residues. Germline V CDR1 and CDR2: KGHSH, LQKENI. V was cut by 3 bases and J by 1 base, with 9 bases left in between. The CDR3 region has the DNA TGTGCCAGCTCACCCGGGAGGCAGAACACTGAAGCTTTCTTT. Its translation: CASSPGRQNTEAFF.

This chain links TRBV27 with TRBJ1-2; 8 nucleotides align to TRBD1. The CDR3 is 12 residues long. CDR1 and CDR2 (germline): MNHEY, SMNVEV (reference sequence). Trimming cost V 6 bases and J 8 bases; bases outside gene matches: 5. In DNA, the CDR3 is TGTGCCAGCAGCCGGACAGGGCACGGCTACACCTTC. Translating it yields CASSRTGHGYTF.

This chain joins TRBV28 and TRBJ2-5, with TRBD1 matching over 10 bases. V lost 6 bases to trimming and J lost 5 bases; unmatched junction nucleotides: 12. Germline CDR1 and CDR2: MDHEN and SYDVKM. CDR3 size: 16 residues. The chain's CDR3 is CASSKRQGALRETQYF. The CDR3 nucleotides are TGTGCCAGCAGCAAACGACAGGGGGCATTAAGGGAGACCCAGTACTTC.

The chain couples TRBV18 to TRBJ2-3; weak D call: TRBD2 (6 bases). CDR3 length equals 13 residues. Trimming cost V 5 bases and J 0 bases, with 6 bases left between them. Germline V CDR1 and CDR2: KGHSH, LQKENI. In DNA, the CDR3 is TGTGCCAGCTCAGGGACTAGCACAGATACGCAGTATTTT. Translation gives CASSGTSTDTQYF.